This T cell receptor beta chain was profiled in a study of blood T cell repertoires in COVID-19. For the study at large: Sources were T cells, B-cell-depleted T cells, or PBMCs; the material itself was cDNA or gDNA.

Sequencing used immunoSEQ multiplex PCR; TCRdb keeps in-frame clones, though not all of them. Altogether 100,000 to 150,000 clones are present, roughly 69% being singletons, with the ten largest covering 2% to 2.5%. In germline, CDR1 is MNHEY, CDR2 SVGEGT. The V end lost 2 bases, the J end lost 0 bases, and 5 bases lay between the germline ends. The CDR3 is 14 amino acids. The chain uses TRBV6-2 or TRBV6-3 and TRBJ2-4; TRBD2 might be the D (5 bases). Sequencing was done on a sample of peripheral blood. The TCR originated in a woman in her seventies with acute or convalescent COVID-19. The CDR3 is CASSYGRAKNIQYF. CDR3 nucleotides: TGTGCCAGCAGTTACGGGAGAGCCAAAAACATTCAGTACTTC.